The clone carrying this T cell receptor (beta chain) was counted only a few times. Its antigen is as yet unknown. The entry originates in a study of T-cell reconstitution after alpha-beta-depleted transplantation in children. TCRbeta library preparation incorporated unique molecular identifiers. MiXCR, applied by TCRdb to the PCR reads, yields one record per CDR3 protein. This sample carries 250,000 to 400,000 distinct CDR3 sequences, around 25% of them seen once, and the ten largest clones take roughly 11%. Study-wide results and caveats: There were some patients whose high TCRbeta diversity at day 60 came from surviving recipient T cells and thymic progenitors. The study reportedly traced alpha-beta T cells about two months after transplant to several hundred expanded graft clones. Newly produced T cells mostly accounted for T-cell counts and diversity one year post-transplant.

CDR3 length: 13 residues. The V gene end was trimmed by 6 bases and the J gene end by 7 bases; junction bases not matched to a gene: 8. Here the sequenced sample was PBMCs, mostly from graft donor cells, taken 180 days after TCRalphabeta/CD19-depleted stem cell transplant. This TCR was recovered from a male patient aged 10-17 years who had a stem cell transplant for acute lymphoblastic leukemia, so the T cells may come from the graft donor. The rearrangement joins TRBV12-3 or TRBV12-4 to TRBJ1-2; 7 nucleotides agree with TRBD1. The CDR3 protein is CASSLQGLAGYTF. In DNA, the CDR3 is TGTGCCAGCAGCTTACAGGGGTTGGCTGGCTACACCTTC.